The subject of this entry is one T cell receptor (beta chain). The sample is drawn from a study of blood T cell repertoires in COVID-19. Across the study: The origin of the acute and convalescent COVID-19 samples was the United States, Italy and Spain.

As processed by the authors: Nucleated cell number was recorded as an estimate derived from reference gene primer amplification. The method was immunoSEQ multiplex PCR; TCRdb's version includes in-frame clones alone and lacks a portion of them. V, J and clone size were drawn from that table, and D and trimming were deduced from the DNA. The sample has some 380,000 clones; 70% to 90% are singletons. The CDR3 is 19 amino acids. Participants had their cohort set by participant-reported clinical history. The TCR originated in a woman aged 40 to 50 with acute COVID-19. The chain joins TRBV21-1 to TRBJ2-6; the table's D call, TRBD2, has no DNA check behind it. TRBV21-1 is a recognized pseudogene. Sequencing was done on a sample of PBMCs or T cells enriched from blood (not recorded which). The CDR3 sequence: CASSKGGGLTHSGANVLTF. As DNA, the CDR3 is TGTGCCAGCAGCAAAGGTGGGGGACTGACTCACTCTGGGGCCAACGTCCTGACTTTC.